This TCR beta chain was obtained from a study of cytomegalovirus exposure and HLA in healthy donors. Study results and limitations: In an earlier analysis, in roughly 580 donors, most V segments appeared productive either ~87% or ~30% of the time. For most TCR sequences rarity was the rule, although some public TCRs occurred in many donors.

Deletions cut 2 bases from V and 3 bases from J, with 10 bases between. This CDR3 spans 14 amino acids. Looked up from germline, CDR1 is SGHAT and CDR2 is FQNNGV. PCR primers comprised 60 Vbeta and 13 Jbeta primers. Profiling relied on immunoSEQ multiplex PCR, and the TCRdb table lists in-frame clones only, not all of them. The repertoire has roughly 100,000 clones, more than 60% of them found once; the top ten carry about 9.1%. A note on this clone: The antigen remains undetermined.

This chain links TRBV11-2 with TRBJ1-1; possible D gene TRBD1, 6 bases. The TCR was taken from a woman between 35 and 50 years old in good health and CMV-seropositive. Sequencing was performed on PBMCs. This chain's CDR3 is CASSLQQGYTEAFF. CDR3 sequence (DNA): TGTGCCAGCAGCTTACAACAGGGATACACTGAAGCTTTCTTT.